This note documents a single T cell receptor beta chain sequence. The source of the sample is a study of blood T cell repertoires in COVID-19. Study summary: From the United States, Italy and Spain came samples of acute and convalescent COVID-19. PBMCs, B-cell-depleted T cells, or T cells were the source of the cDNA or gDNA that made up the material.

Per the authors' pipeline: The authors estimated nucleated cell counts from reference gene primer amplification. Some clones are missing from TCRdb's copy, which holds only in-frame ones; the method was immunoSEQ multiplex PCR. The D gene and trimming were derived from the DNA, and the V and J assignments and clone size from that table. This table has 55,000 to 75,000 clones, 75% to 85% appearing once. Trimming at V came to 3 bases and at J to 0 bases, leaving 10 bases not matched to a gene. The length of the CDR3 is 18 residues. CDR1 and CDR2 (germline): SGHAT, FQNNGV. This clonotype was obtained from a man aged 65 to 85 who had recovered from COVID-19. Sequenced input: peripheral blood. The rearrangement uses TRBV11-2 and TRBJ2-2; 7 bases are shared with TRBD2. The CDR3 DNA sequence: TGTGCCAGCAGCTTCCCCTCTGGGGCGGGGGCGAACACCGGGGAGCTGTTTTTT. Protein sequence: CASSFPSGAGANTGELFF.